This T cell receptor beta chain was found in a study of cytomegalovirus exposure and HLA in healthy donors. Trimming at V came to 1 base and at J to 3 bases, leaving 2 bases not matched to a gene. Germline-derived CDR1 and CDR2 are SGHNT and YYREEE (reference sequence). The CDR3 covers 14 residues. Remarks on this clone: Its specificity is unknown.

The study, taken as a whole, reports: TCR beta V segments were, for the most part, productive about 87% or about 30% of the time in an earlier analysis. Information on immune exposure was restricted to one variable (CMV serostatus).

PCR involved 60 Vbeta and 13 Jbeta primers. Profiled with immunoSEQ multiplex PCR; TCRdb holds only in-frame clones, not every one. The table records under 150,000 clones, around two thirds of them present only once. The sample comprised PBMCs. This receptor was obtained from a woman between 40 and 50 years old in good health and CMV-seropositive. The V call is TRBV5-4, the J call TRBJ2-5; 8 nucleotides line up with TRBD1. The CDR3 DNA follows: TGTGCCAGCAGCTTGCAGGGGGCAAAAGAGACCCAGTACTTC. It translates to CASSLQGAKETQYF.